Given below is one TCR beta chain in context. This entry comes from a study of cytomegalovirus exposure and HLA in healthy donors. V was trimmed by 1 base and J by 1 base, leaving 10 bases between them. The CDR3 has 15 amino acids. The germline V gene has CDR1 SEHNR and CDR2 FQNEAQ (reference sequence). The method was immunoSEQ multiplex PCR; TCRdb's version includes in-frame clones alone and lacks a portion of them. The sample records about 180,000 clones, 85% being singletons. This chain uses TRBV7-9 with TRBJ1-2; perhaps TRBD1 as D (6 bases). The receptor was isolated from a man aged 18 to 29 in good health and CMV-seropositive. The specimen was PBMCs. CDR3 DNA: TGTGCCAGCAGCTTAGTGGGCAGGGGTAACTATGGCTACACCTTC. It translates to CASSLVGRGNYGYTF.